A single sample is the source of the 15 T cell receptor beta chains below, sequenced in a study of T-cell reconstitution after alpha-beta-depleted transplantation in children (dated by TCRdb to 2016 to 2018). To prepare the library, PCR was applied. Sequencer: Illumina HiSeq 2500. TCR libraries were prepared with molecular barcoding, using unique molecular identifiers to normalize TCRbeta repertoire quantification. The raw public data were reprocessed by TCRdb itself: fastp quality trimming at Q25, MiXCR clonotype calling, in-frame beta chains only. A single entry per CDR3 protein holds the most common genes and DNA from its merged rows. The sample has about 540,000 distinct CDR3 sequences on record, about a sixth of them singletons. Roughly 3.3% of the sample is held by the ten biggest clonotypes. The sample in question was PBMCs from the stem cell graft donor, obtained from the stem cell graft. These receptors were obtained from a human donor who donated a stem cell graft to a child with acute lymphoblastic leukemia.

The chain combines TRBV11-2 with TRBJ2-4; TRBD2 aligns across 8 bases. The V and J ends lost 6 bases and 3 bases, in that order; junction bases with no gene match: 4. CDR1 is SGHAT, CDR2 FQNNGV, per germline. CDR3 length: 14 residues. CDR3 coding DNA: TGTGCCAGCAGGCTAGCGGGTGGCAAAAACATTCAGTACTTC. It translates to CASRLAGGKNIQYF.

In its sample, this clonotype was seen once. This rearrangement joins TRBV11-1 to TRBJ2-1, with TRBD2 identical over 12 bases. Trimming removed 6 bases from V and 2 bases from J; junction bases left unmatched: 5. The germline V gene encodes CDR1 SGHAT and CDR2 FQDESV (reference sequence). The CDR3 length is 16 residues. CDR3 nucleotides: TGTGCCAGCAGACCTAGCGGGAGGGGCCCCTACAATGAGCAGTTCTTC. This translates into CASRPSGRGPYNEQFF.

The chain uses TRBV29-1 and TRBJ2-3; no clear D gene. Trimming took 5 bases from V and 0 from J, leaving 12 bases between them. The CDR3 totals 14 residues. Per the germline V gene, CDR1 is SQVTM and CDR2 is ANQGSEA. The CDR3 region has the DNA TGCAGCGTTCTGGTAGTTTCTAGCACAGATACGCAGTATTTT. This translates into CSVLVVSSTDTQYF.

This clonotype came up a few times. The genes are TRBV24-1 and TRBJ2-1, with D perhaps TRBD2 (5 bases). V was pared by 4 bases and J by 9 bases, with 9 bases between. This CDR3 contains 12 residues. Germline CDR1 reads KGHDR; CDR2 reads SFDVKD. The CDR3 reads CATSEGSGEQFF. CDR3 bases: TGTGCCACCAGTGAGGGGAGCGGTGAGCAGTTCTTC.

The chain has TRBV12-3 or TRBV12-4 and TRBJ2-1; D ambiguous. This CDR3 comprises 15 residues. The V and J ends lost 5 bases and 0 bases respectively, with 11 bases between them. The CDR3 protein is CASSPDTSSYNEQFF. The CDR3 bases are TGTGCCAGCAGTCCCGACACATCCTCCTACAATGAGCAGTTCTTC.

This clonotype has a handful of counts. The chain combines TRBV6-4 with TRBJ2-2; D unresolved. Germline CDR1 is MRHNA and CDR2 is SNTAGT. This CDR3 region has 14 residues. Trimming shortened V by 2 bases and J by 3 bases, and 7 bases separated the two germline ends. CDR3 bases: TGTGCCAGCAGTGACGGAAAACACACCGGGGAGCTGTTTTTT. It codes for CASSDGKHTGELFF.

This clonotype was seen a few times. The V and J genes are TRBV11-3 and TRBJ1-1, with 12 bases identical to TRBD1. CDR3 length: 17 amino acids. CDR1 SGHNT and CDR2 YENEEA come from the germline V gene. V was pared by 2 bases and J by 3 bases, with 7 bases of the junction left unmatched. The CDR3 coding sequence is TGTGCCAGCAGCTTAACCGGGACAGGGGGCGTTGACACTGAAGCTTTCTTT. Translated: CASSLTGTGGVDTEAFF.

This clonotype was detected only a few times. This chain joins TRBV9 and TRBJ2-6, with D hard to call. The CDR3 is 15 amino acids. CDR1 is SGDLS and CDR2 is YYNGEE in the germline V gene. With 0 bases removed from V and 3 bases from J, the gap between germline ends came to 7 bases. This chain's CDR3 is CASSVVGNGANVLTF. The CDR3 nucleotides are TGTGCCAGCAGCGTAGTAGGGAATGGGGCCAACGTCCTGACTTTC.

This clonotype was observed a handful of times. The chain's CDR3 is CSARSGSNQPQHF. For the CDR3, the DNA is TGCAGTGCTAGGTCCGGGAGCAATCAGCCCCAGCATTTT. The chain combines TRBV20-1 with TRBJ1-5, with no clear D. V lost 3 bases to trimming and J lost 1 base, with 7 bases between them. The CDR3 has 13 amino acids. Germline V gene data show CDR1 as DFQATT and CDR2 as SNEGSKA (reference sequence).

V usage is TRBV7-9 and J usage is TRBJ1-1, with no clear D. CDR3 length equals 15 residues. The V and J ends lost 4 bases and 2 bases respectively, with 14 bases between them. Germline V gene sequence: CDR1 SEHNR, CDR2 FQNEAQ (reference sequence). The CDR3 spells CASSSPHETNTEAFF. The CDR3 coding sequence is TGTGCCAGCAGCTCCCCGCATGAGACCAACACTGAAGCTTTCTTT.

This rearrangement joins TRBV7-9 to TRBJ2-5, with 7 positions matching TRBD1. This CDR3 has 15 amino acids. The trim removed 5 bases at V and 7 bases at J, leaving 13 bases unmatched. The V gene's germline CDR1 is SEHNR and CDR2 FQNEAQ (reference sequence). CDR3 residues: CASSPWDSAPGTQYF. CDR3 sequence (DNA): TGTGCCAGCAGCCCCTGGGACAGCGCCCCCGGGACCCAGTACTTC.

Only a few counts were recorded for this clonotype. J is TRBJ2-5 and V is TRBV5-1, with unresolved D. The CDR3 has 13 amino acids. Trimming removed 0 bases at V and 5 bases at J, with 8 bases between. CDR1 is SGHRS, CDR2 YFSETQ, per germline. The CDR3 DNA reads TGCGCCAGCAGCTTGGTACCCCGGGAGACCCAGTACTTC. Protein sequence: CASSLVPRETQYF.

This clonotype showed up just a few times. The V gene is TRBV14, the J gene TRBJ1-1, with no clear D. The V end was cut by 5 bases, the J end by 3 bases, with 13 bases between. Germline V gene data show CDR1 as SGHDN and CDR2 as FVKESK. The CDR3 covers 14 residues. The CDR3 nucleotides are TGTGCCAGCAGCGACAACAGACCCTACACTGAAGCTTTCTTT. It yields the protein CASSDNRPYTEAFF.

The rearrangement uses TRBV7-3 and TRBJ2-7, with 7 nucleotides matching TRBD1. The CDR3 runs 14 residues. J lost 6 bases, V lost 0 bases, and 5 bases had no gene match. The V gene's germline CDR1 is SGHTA and CDR2 FQGTGA. CDR3 sequence (DNA): TGTGCCAGCAGCTTAACGACAGGGATCTCCGAGCAGTACTTC. Translated, it gives CASSLTTGISEQYF.

The J gene is TRBJ2-1, the V gene TRBV20-1; a weak D match, TRBD2 (5 bases). The length of the CDR3 is 13 residues. V lost 5 bases and J lost 9, with 17 bases in between. CDR1 and CDR2 from the germline V gene are DFQATT and SNEGSKA (reference sequence). For the CDR3, the DNA is TGCAGTGCTGGCCCGTCCTGGGAGCGTGAGCAGTTCTTC. Encoded protein: CSAGPSWEREQFF.